This T cell receptor beta chain emerged from a study of blood T cell repertoires in COVID-19. The repertoire was sequenced with immunoSEQ multiplex PCR; TCRdb's copy has only in-frame clones and lacks some. The sample records under 250,000 clones, 65% to 85% being singletons. The CDR3 extends over 18 amino acids. Between the trimmed V and J ends, which lost 0 bases and 4 bases, there was a span of 21 bases. Germline CDR1 is KGHSH and CDR2 is LQKENI. The sequenced material came from peripheral blood. The J gene is TRBJ2-5, the V gene TRBV18, with D possibly being TRBD1 (6 bases). The clonotype originates from a man aged 50-60 years with active or convalescent COVID-19. CDR3 coding DNA: TGTGCCAGCTCACCACCAGTTATTGCGGTAACCAGGGGAGAGACCCAGTACTTC. Translated: CASSPPVIAVTRGETQYF. Complete variable domain (other parts from reference TRBV18 and TRBJ2-5): NAGVMQNPRHLVRRRGQEARLRCSPMKGHSHVYWYRQLPEEGLKFMVYLQKENIIDESGMPKERFSAEFPKEGPSILRIQQVVRGDSAAYFCASSPPVIAVTRGETQYFGPGTRLLVL.